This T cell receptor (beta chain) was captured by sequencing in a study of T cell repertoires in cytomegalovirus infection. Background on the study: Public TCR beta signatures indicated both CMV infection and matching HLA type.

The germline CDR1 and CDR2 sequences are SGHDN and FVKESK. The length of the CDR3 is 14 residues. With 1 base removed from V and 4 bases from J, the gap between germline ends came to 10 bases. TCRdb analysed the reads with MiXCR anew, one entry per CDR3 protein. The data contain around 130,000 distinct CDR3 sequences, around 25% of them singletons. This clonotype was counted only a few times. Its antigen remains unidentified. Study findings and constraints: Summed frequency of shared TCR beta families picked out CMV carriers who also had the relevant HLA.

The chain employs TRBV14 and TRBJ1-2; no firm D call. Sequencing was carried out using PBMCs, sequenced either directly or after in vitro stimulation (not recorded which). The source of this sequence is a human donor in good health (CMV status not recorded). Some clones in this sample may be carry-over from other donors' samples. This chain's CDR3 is CASSQAMGAYGYTF. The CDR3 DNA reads TGTGCCAGCAGCCAAGCAATGGGAGCCTATGGCTACACCTTC.